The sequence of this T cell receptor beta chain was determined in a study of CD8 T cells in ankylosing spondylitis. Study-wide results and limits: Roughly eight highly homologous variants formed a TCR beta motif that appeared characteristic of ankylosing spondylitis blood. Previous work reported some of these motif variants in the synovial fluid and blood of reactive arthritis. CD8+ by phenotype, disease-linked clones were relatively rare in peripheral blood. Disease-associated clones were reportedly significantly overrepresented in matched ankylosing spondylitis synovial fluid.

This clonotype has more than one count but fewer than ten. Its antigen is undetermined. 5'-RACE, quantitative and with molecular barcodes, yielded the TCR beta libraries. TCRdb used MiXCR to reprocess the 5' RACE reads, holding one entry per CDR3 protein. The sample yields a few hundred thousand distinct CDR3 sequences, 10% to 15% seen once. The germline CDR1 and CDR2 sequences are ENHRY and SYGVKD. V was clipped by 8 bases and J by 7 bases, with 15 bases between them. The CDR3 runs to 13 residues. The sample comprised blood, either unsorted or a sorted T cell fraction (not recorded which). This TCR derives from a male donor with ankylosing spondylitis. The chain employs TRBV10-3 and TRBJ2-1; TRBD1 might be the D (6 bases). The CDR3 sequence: CAIWDTLGNEQFF. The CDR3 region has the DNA TGTGCCATCTGGGACACCCTAGGTAATGAGCAGTTCTTC.